These 3 T cell receptor beta chains share one sample of origin, sequenced in a study of beta chain features in type 1 diabetes. The investigators reverse transcribed all of the isolated RNA, so they sequenced expressed TCRB transcripts. Sequenced by immunoSEQ multiplex PCR; TCRdb stores in-frame clones only, minus some. The data contain about 470,000 clones, approximately 30% of them singletons. Sequencing was performed on naive CD4+ T cells from blood. Every receptor here comes from a man younger than 35 in good health.

The chain is built from TRBV7-2 and TRBJ2-1; TRBD2 aligns across 7 bases. Germline values: CDR1 SGHTA, CDR2 FQGNSA. The CDR3 sequence is 12 residues long. V lost 7 bases and J lost 15; bases outside the gene matches: 12. The CDR3 sequence: CASTNRGGRSFF. The CDR3, as DNA: TGTGCCAGCACCAACCGCGGGGGTAGGTCGTTCTTC.

The CDR3 sequence is CASSTGTSGRYEQYF. CDR3 nucleotide sequence: TGTGCCAGCAGTACCGGGACTAGCGGGAGGTACGAGCAGTACTTC. This sequence joins TRBV28 and TRBJ2-7, with 15 bases identical to TRBD2. The V segment lost 5 bases and the J segment 4 bases; nucleotides outside the gene matches: 3. The germline V gene has CDR1 MDHEN and CDR2 SYDVKM. There are 15 residues in the CDR3.

The chain recombines TRBV2 with TRBJ2-2; D is unresolved. Looked up from germline, CDR1 is SNHLY and CDR2 is FYNNEI. The CDR3 consists of 12 residues. With 6 bases removed from V and 8 bases from J, the gap between germline ends came to 10 bases. The CDR3 sequence is CASSPGRGELFF. The CDR3 DNA is TGTGCCAGCAGCCCCGGTAGAGGGGAGCTGTTTTTT.